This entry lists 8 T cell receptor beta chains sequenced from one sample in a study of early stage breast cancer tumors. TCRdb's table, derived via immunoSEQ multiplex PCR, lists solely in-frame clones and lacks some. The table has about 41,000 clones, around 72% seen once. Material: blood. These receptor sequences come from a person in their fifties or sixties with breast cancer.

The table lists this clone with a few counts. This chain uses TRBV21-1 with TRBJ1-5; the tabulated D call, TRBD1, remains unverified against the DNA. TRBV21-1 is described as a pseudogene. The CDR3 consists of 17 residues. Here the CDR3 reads CASSKGGRGRANQPQHF. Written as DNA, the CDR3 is TGTGCCAGCAGCAAAGGTGGCAGGGGCCGGGCAAACCAGCCCCAGCATTTT.

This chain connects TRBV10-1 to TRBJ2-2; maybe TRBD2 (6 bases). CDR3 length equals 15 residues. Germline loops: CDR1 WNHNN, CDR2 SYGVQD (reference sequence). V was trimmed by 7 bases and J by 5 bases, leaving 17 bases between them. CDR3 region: CASTPGRGGTGELFF. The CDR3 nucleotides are TGCGCCAGCACCCCCGGGCGGGGCGGAACCGGGGAGCTGTTTTTT.

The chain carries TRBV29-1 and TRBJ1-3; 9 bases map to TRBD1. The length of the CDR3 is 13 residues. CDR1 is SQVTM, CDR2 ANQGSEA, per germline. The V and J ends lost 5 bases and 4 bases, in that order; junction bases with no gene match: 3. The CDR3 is CSVTTGGGNTIYF. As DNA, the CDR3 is TGCAGCGTTACGACAGGGGGAGGAAACACCATATATTTT. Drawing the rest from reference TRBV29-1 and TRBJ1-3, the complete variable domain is SAVISQKPSRDICQRGTSLTIQCQVDSQVTMMFWYRQQPGQSLTLIATANQGSEATYESGFVIDKFPISRPNLTFSTLTVSNMSPEDSSIYLCSVTTGGGNTIYFGEGSWLTVV.

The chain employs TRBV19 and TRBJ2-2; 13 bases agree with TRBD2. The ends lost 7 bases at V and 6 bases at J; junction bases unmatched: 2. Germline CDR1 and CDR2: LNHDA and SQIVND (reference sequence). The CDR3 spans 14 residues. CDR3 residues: CASKTSGRPGELFF. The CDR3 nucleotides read TGTGCCAGTAAGACTAGCGGGAGGCCCGGGGAGCTGTTTTTT.

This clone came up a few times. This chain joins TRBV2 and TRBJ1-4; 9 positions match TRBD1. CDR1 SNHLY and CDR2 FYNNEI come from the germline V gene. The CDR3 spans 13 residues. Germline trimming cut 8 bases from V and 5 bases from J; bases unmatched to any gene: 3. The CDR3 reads CASAGTGNEKLFF. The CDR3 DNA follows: TGTGCCAGCGCTGGGACAGGGAATGAAAAACTGTTTTTT.

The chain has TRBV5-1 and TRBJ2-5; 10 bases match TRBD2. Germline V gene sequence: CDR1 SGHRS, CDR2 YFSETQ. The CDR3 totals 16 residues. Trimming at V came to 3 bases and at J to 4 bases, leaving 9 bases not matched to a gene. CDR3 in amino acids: CASSSDTAGGTETQYF. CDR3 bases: TGCGCCAGCAGCTCCGATACAGCGGGAGGGACAGAGACCCAGTACTTC.

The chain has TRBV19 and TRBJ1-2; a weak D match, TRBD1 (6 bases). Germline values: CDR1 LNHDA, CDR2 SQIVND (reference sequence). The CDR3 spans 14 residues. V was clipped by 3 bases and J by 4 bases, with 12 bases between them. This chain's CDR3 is CASSIRRGGYGYTF. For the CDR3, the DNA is TGTGCCAGTAGTATTAGGAGAGGGGGCTATGGCTACACCTTC.

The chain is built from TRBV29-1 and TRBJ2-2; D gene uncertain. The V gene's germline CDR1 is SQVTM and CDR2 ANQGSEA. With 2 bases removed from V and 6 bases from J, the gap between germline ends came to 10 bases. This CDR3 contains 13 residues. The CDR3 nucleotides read TGCAGCGTTGAAAAGTCACTGCCCGGGGAGCTGTTTTTT. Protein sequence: CSVEKSLPGELFF.